This T cell receptor beta chain was sequenced during a study of CD4 T cells in relation to SARS-CoV-2 and coronaviruses. Overall study context: TCR beta CDR3s were sequenced after roughly ten-day antigen culture of PBMCs. Study outcomes and limitations: SARS-CoV-2-driven expansion was significantly weaker in crossreactive than monoreactive clones.

For this clone: Its antigen is currently unknown.

The CDR3 covers 13 residues. V was shortened by 4 bases and J by 3 bases, with 7 bases between the two germline ends. CDR1 is MNHEY and CDR2 is SVGEGT in the germline V gene. Unexposed donor CD4+ T cells date from about 2011-2019, before the COVID-19 pandemic. After about 10 days of culture, CD4+ T cells were isolated. Clones were read by immunoSEQ multiplex PCR, and TCRdb kept only the in-frame ones, dropping some. Here the sample spans 18,000 or so clones, around four fifths being singletons. The chain combines TRBV6-2 or TRBV6-3 with TRBJ1-3; D is possibly TRBD1 (5 bases). Sequencing was carried out using CD4+ T cells from PBMCs, cultured in vitro. The TCR comes from a human donor in good health. The CDR3 DNA reads as TGTGCCAGCAGTTGGACAATTGGAAACACCATATATTTT. Protein: CASSWTIGNTIYF.